This TCR beta chain came from a study of blood T cell repertoires in COVID-19. Study at large: The study drew acute and convalescent COVID-19 samples from the United States, Italy and Spain. Nucleic acid was either cDNA or gDNA, and it came from T cells, B-cell-depleted T cells, or PBMCs.

The authors' processing: Using reference gene primer amplification, nucleated cell counts were estimated. The table came from immunoSEQ multiplex PCR; TCRdb's copy has only in-frame clones and leaves some out. V, J and clone size are those of that table, while D and trimming were read from the DNA. This sample has 90,000 to 140,000 clones, with roughly 76% found just once. The CDR3 has 16 amino acids. The germline CDR1 and CDR2 sequences are WSHSY and SAAADI. The ends lost 4 bases at V and 5 bases at J; junction bases unmatched: 12. The TCR comes from a woman aged 70-85 years with acute or convalescent COVID-19. Sequenced: peripheral blood. The chain carries TRBV10-2 and TRBJ2-5, with 8 bases identical to TRBD2. CDR3 loop: CASSASLAGVTETQYF. For the CDR3, the DNA is TGCGCCAGCAGTGCCTCCCTAGCGGGCGTGACGGAGACCCAGTACTTC.